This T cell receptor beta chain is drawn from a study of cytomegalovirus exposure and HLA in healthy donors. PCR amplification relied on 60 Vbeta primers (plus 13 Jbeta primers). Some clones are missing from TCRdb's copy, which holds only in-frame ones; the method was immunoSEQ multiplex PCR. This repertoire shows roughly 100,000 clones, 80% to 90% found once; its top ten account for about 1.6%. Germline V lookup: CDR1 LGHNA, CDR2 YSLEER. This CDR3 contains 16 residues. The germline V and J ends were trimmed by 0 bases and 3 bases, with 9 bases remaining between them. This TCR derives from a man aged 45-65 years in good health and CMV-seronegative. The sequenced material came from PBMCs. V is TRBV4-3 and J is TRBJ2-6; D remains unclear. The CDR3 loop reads CASSQDLRGGANVLTF. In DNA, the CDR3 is TGCGCCAGCAGCCAAGATTTAAGAGGTGGGGCCAACGTCCTGACTTTC.